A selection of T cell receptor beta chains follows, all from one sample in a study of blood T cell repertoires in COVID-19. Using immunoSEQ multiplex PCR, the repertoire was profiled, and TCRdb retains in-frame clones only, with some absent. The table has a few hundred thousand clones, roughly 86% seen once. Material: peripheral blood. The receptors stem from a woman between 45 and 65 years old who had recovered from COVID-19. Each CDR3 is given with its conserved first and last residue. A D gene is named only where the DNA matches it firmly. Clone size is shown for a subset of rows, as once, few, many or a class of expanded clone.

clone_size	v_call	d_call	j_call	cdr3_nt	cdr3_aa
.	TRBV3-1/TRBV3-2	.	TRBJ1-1	TGTGCCAGCAGCCAAGACGCCGCGGAAGCTTTCTTT	CASSQDAAEAFF
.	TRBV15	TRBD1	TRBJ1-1	TGTGCCACCAGCGAACTCGACAGGGGCGACACTGAAGCTTTCTTT	CATSELDRGDTEAFF
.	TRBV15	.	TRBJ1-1	TGTGCCACCAGCAGAGATCGGAAGAGCGGCACTGAAGCTTTCTTT	CATSRDRKSGTEAFF
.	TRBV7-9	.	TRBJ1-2	TGTGCCAGCAGCTTATTGGTGACAGGCTATGGCTACACCTTC	CASSLLVTGYGYTF
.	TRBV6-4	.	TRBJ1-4	TGTGCCAGCAGCCGGGAGAGGGGTGAAAAACTGTTTTTT	CASSRERGEKLFF
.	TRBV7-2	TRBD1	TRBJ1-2	TGTGCCAGCAGCTTAGCGGGACAGGGAGTCGGTGGCTACACCTTC	CASSLAGQGVGGYTF
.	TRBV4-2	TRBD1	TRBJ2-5	TGTGCCAGCAGCCATGGACAGGGCCGGGAGACCCAGTACTTC	CASSHGQGRETQYF
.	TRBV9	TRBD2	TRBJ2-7	TGTGCCAGCAGCGTGGGACTAGCGGGGGGTCTTTACGAGCAGTACTTC	CASSVGLAGGLYEQYF
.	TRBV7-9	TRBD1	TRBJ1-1	TGTGCCAGCAGCTTAGATACAGGGGGCTTGACTGAAGCTTTCTTT	CASSLDTGGLTEAFF
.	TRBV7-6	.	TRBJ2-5	TGTGCCAGCAAGGGGGAGACCCAGTACTTC	CASKGETQYF
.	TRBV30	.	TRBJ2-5	TGTGCCTGGAGTGTAGGTGGGGGCTACTGGGAGACCCAGTACTTC	CAWSVGGGYWETQYF
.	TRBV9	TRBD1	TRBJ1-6	TGTGCCAGCAGCGTAGACAGGGGAAATTCACCCCTCCACTTT	CASSVDRGNSPLHF
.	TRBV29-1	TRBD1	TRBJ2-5	TGCAGCGTTTTTTCAGGGGGCGAGACCCAGTACTTC	CSVFSGGETQYF
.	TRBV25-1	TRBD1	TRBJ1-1	TGTGCCAGCGGACAGGGGGCAACTGAAGCTTTCTTT	CASGQGATEAFF
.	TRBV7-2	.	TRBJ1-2	TGTGCCAGCAGCTTAGGGTGGACAGCCGGCGGCTACACCTTC	CASSLGWTAGGYTF
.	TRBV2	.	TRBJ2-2	TGTGCCAGCAGGGTTACAGAAGCCGGGGAGCTGTTTTTT	CASRVTEAGELFF
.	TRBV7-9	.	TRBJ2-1	TGTGCCAGCACCTCAGGGTCCTACAATGAGCAGTTCTTC	CASTSGSYNEQFF
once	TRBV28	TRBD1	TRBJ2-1	TGTGCCAGCAGTGGTGGGACAGTAAGCTACAATGAGCAGTTCTTC	CASSGGTVSYNEQFF
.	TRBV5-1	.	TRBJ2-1	TGCGCCAGCAGCTTGACGGTTAGCTCCTACAATGAGCAGTTCTTC	CASSLTVSSYNEQFF
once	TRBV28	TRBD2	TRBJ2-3	TGTGCCAGCTTACTAGCGGGGGGACAAAATACGCAGTATTTT	CASLLAGGQNTQYF
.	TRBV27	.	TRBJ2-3	TGTGCCAGCAGTTTTAGGGGCACATTAACTAGCACAGATACGCAGTATTTT	CASSFRGTLTSTDTQYF
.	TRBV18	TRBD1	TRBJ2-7	TGTGCCAGCTCACCACCTAACAGGGGGGCCGAGCAGTACTTC	CASSPPNRGAEQYF
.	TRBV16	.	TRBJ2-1	TGTGCCAGCAGCCCCCGGGGGGCCAGTAGCCACAATGAGCAGTTCTTC	CASSPRGASSHNEQFF
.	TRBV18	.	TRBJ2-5	TGTGCCAGCCGAGCCCAAGAGACCCAGTACTTC	CASRAQETQYF
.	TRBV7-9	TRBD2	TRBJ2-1	TGTGCCAGCAGCTCCCGAATATCCCGACTAGCGGGGAATGAGCAGTTCTTC	CASSSRISRLAGNEQFF
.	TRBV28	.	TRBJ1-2	TGTGCCAGCAGTCGGGTCAGCCTGGTTGGCGGCTACACCTTC	CASSRVSLVGGYTF
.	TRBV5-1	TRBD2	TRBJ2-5	TGCGCCAGCAGCCTCGGACTAGCACAAGAGACCCAGTACTTC	CASSLGLAQETQYF
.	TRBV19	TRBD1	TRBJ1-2	TGTGCCAGTAACCCGGACAGGGGCTTTCTAGGCTATGGCTACACCTTC	CASNPDRGFLGYGYTF
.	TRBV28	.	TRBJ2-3	TGTGCCAGCATCGTAGGGGGATCTAGCACAGATACGCAGTATTTT	CASIVGGSSTDTQYF
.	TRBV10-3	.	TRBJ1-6	TGTGCCATCAGGTCGGGGAGGGATTCACCCCTCCACTTT	CAIRSGRDSPLHF
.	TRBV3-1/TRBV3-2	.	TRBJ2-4	TGTGCCAGCAGCCAAAGGCAGGGGAGCTCCAAAAACATTCAGTACTTC	CASSQRQGSSKNIQYF
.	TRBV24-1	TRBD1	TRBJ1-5	TGTGCCACCTCCCAGACAGGGGGCAATCAGCCCCAGCATTTT	CATSQTGGNQPQHF